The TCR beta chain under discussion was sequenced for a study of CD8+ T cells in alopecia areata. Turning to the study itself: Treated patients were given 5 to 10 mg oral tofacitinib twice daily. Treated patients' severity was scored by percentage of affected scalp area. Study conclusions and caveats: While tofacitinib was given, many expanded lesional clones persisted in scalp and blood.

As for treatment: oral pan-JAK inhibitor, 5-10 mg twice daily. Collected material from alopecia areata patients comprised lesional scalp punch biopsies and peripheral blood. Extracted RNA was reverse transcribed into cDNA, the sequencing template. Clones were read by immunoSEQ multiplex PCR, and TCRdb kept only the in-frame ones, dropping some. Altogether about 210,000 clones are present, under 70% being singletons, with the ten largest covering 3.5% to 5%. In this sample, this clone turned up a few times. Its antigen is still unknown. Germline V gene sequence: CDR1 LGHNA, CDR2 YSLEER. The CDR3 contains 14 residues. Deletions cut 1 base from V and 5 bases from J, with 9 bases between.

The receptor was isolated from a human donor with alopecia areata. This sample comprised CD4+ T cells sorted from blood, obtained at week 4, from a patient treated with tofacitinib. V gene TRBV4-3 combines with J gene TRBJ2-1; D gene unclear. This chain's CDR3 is CASSQGRPNNEQFF. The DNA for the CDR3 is TGCGCCAGCAGCCAAGGTAGACCAAACAATGAGCAGTTCTTC.